The 27 T cell receptor beta chains below come from one sample, sequenced in a study of cytomegalovirus exposure and HLA in healthy donors. The study ran its PCR with 60 Vbeta and 13 Jbeta primers. Method: immunoSEQ multiplex PCR; TCRdb's copy keeps in-frame clones and lacks some. This sample carries 150,000 to 200,000 clones, 84% of them seen once, and the ten largest clones take 1.5% to 2%. Sample: PBMCs. The receptors stem from a man aged 18-30 years in good health and CMV-seronegative.

This chain joins TRBV7-9 and TRBJ2-7; 13 nucleotides align to TRBD2. This CDR3 is 15 amino acids long. Germline values: CDR1 SEHNR, CDR2 FQNEAQ (reference sequence). With 5 bases clipped from V and 5 bases from J, the junction kept 6 bases outside the gene matches. This CDR3 reads CASSHTSGGAHEQYF. CDR3 bases: TGTGCCAGCAGCCATACTAGCGGGGGGGCCCACGAGCAGTACTTC.

J is TRBJ1-1 and V is TRBV10-3, with D unresolved. The V gene's germline CDR1 is ENHRY and CDR2 SYGVKD. Trimming pared 0 bases from V and 5 bases from J, leaving 13 bases between. The CDR3 is made up of 15 amino acids. CDR3 sequence (DNA): TGTGCCATCAGTGAGTCGTATTCCACTAGGACTGAAGCTTTCTTT. It yields the protein CAISESYSTRTEAFF.

In regard to this clone: The junction and the germline gene differ at one end; a read error may be behind it. The gene calls are TRBV28 and TRBJ1-1, with 7 bases lining up with TRBD1. CDR3 length: 12 amino acids. Germline values: CDR1 MDHEN, CDR2 SYDVKM. CDR3 protein: CSSDRAGTEAFF. As DNA, the CDR3 is TGTTCCAGCGACAGGGCCGGAACTGAAGCTTTCTTT.

This chain connects TRBV25-1 to TRBJ2-7, with 7 bases that match TRBD2. V trimming: 0 bases; J trimming: 0 bases; junction bases outside the gene matches: 8. This CDR3 is 17 amino acids long. Germline lookup yields CDR1 MGHDK and CDR2 SYGVNS. The CDR3 region is CASSEYIRSSGSYEQYF. The CDR3 DNA follows: TGTGCCAGCAGTGAATATATTCGGTCTAGCGGCTCCTACGAGCAGTACTTC.

The CDR3 protein is CASSPLAPYRYQQFF. The CDR3 DNA follows: TGCGCCAGCAGCCCACTAGCGCCATACCGATATCAGCAGTTCTTC. The chain employs TRBV4-1 and TRBJ2-1; 7 nucleotides line up with TRBD2. V dropped 4 bases and J dropped 11; count of bases not matched to a gene: 14. Per the germline V gene, CDR1 is MGHRA and CDR2 is YSYEKL. This CDR3 contains 15 residues.

The table lists this clone with a few counts. The chain employs TRBV18 and TRBJ1-5; the match to TRBD1 covers 7 bases. Trimming at V came to 8 bases and at J to 5 bases, leaving 6 bases not matched to a gene. Germline V gene lookup returns CDR1 KGHSH and CDR2 LQKENI. This CDR3 comprises 13 residues. The CDR3 sequence: CASTGDRDQPQHF. CDR3 nucleotide sequence: TGTGCCAGCACAGGGGATCGGGATCAGCCCCAGCATTTT.

V is TRBV19 and J is TRBJ1-4; TRBD1 matches at 7 bases. This CDR3 is 15 amino acids long. Germline V gene sequence: CDR1 LNHDA, CDR2 SQIVND (reference sequence). V was pared by 6 bases and J by 5 bases, with 9 bases of the junction left unmatched. CDR3 in DNA: TGTGCCAGTAGCGGACCGGGACAGAAGAATGAAAAACTGTTTTTT. Protein: CASSGPGQKNEKLFF.

The chain carries TRBV5-6 and TRBJ2-1; D not certain. This CDR3 comprises 12 residues. Germline CDR1 is SGHDT and CDR2 is YYEEEE. V gave up 4 bases and J gave up 7 bases, with 9 bases separating them. The CDR3 loop reads CASSPPGNEQFF. In nucleotides, the CDR3 is TGTGCCAGCAGCCCGCCCGGGAATGAGCAGTTCTTC. Combining the CDR3 with reference TRBV5-6 and TRBJ2-1 gives the whole variable domain DAGVTQSPTHLIKTRGQQVTLRCSPKSGHDTVSWYQQALGQGPQFIFQYYEEEERQRGNFPDRFSGHQFPNYSSELNVNALLLGDSALYLCASSPPGNEQFFGPGTRLTVL.

The V and J genes are TRBV5-1 and TRBJ1-5; weak D call: TRBD1 (5 bases). The germline V and J ends were trimmed by 2 bases and 1 base, with 13 bases remaining between them. The CDR3 is made up of 16 amino acids. Per the germline V gene, CDR1 is SGHRS and CDR2 is YFSETQ. Here the CDR3 DNA reads TGCGCCAGCAGCTTTGGGACTGGGGGAAGCAATCAGCCCCAGCATTTT. This sequence encodes CASSFGTGGSNQPQHF. Supplemented by reference TRBV5-1 and TRBJ1-5, the full variable domain reads KAGVTQTPRYLIKTRGQQVTLSCSPISGHRSVSWYQQTPGQGLQFLFEYFSETQRNKGNFPGRFSGRQFSNSRSEMNVSTLELGDSALYLCASSFGTGGSNQPQHFGDGTRLSIL.

The V call is TRBV4-1, the J call TRBJ2-1; 9 bases are a match to TRBD2. Losses at the gene ends were 0 bases for V and 9 bases for J; bases not matched to a gene: 9. This CDR3 contains 16 residues. The germline V gene has CDR1 MGHRA and CDR2 YSYEKL. The CDR3 region is CASSQEASGAPREQFF. CDR3 nucleotide sequence: TGCGCCAGCAGCCAAGAGGCTAGCGGGGCGCCCCGTGAGCAGTTCTTC.

The rearrangement links TRBV5-6 to TRBJ2-3, with 7 nucleotides matching TRBD2. From germline, CDR1 is SGHDT and CDR2 YYEEEE. The J segment lost 6 bases and the V segment lost 4 bases, leaving 5 bases of the junction unmatched. The CDR3 is 13 amino acids. The CDR3: CASSKRLADTQYF. The CDR3 DNA is TGTGCCAGCAGCAAAAGACTAGCTGATACGCAGTATTTT.

The rearrangement links TRBV15 to TRBJ1-1; the D gene is possibly TRBD1 (6 bases). Germline values: CDR1 LNHNV, CDR2 YYDKDF (reference sequence). The V and J ends lost 0 bases and 6 bases respectively, with 23 bases between them. CDR3 size: 18 residues. The CDR3 loop reads CATSREDLGEQGTSEAFF. In DNA, the CDR3 is TGTGCCACCAGCAGAGAAGATTTGGGAGAACAGGGCACTTCTGAAGCTTTCTTT.

The chain has TRBV2 and TRBJ1-5, with 7 bases matching TRBD1. The ends lost 4 bases at V and 5 bases at J; junction bases unmatched: 14. Germline lookup yields CDR1 SNHLY and CDR2 FYNNEI. The length of the CDR3 is 17 residues. CDR3 bases: TGTGCCAGCAGTGCCTCGTTAACCGGGACAGCAGATCAGCCCCAGCATTTT. Protein sequence: CASSASLTGTADQPQHF.

The chain joins TRBV4-3 to TRBJ2-2, with D perhaps TRBD2 (6 bases). This CDR3 is built from 17 residues. V gave up 4 bases and J gave up 1 base, with 16 bases separating them. CDR1 and CDR2 from the germline V gene are LGHNA and YSLEER. CDR3 amino acids: CASSPHEGTENTGELFF. CDR3 sequence (DNA): TGCGCCAGCAGCCCTCACGAGGGGACTGAGAACACCGGGGAGCTGTTTTTT.

V usage is TRBV5-1 and J usage is TRBJ2-5; D might be TRBD2 (6 bases). CDR1 is SGHRS, CDR2 YFSETQ, per germline. The V and J ends lost 5 bases and 6 bases respectively, with 14 bases between them. The CDR3 is made up of 13 amino acids. CDR3 residues: CASRLTGDQTQYF. CDR3 nucleotide sequence: TGCGCCAGCAGACTAACGGGGGACCAGACCCAGTACTTC.

The V and J genes are TRBV18 and TRBJ2-6, with D possibly TRBD1 on 6 matching bases. Trimming took 6 bases from V and 0 from J, leaving 18 bases between them. The CDR3 runs to 18 residues. Germline V CDR1 and CDR2: KGHSH, LQKENI. The CDR3 DNA reads as TGTGCCAGCTCCAAAACGGCAGGGGCCAGCTCTGGGGCCAACGTCCTGACTTTC. It specifies CASSKTAGASSGANVLTF.

The J gene is TRBJ2-7, the V gene TRBV4-1, with D maybe TRBD2 (5 bases). V lost 2 bases to trimming and J lost 0 bases, with 11 bases between them. The CDR3 totals 15 residues. Germline V gives CDR1 MGHRA, CDR2 YSYEKL. CDR3 coding DNA: TGCGCCAGCAGCCAATCTCTAGCACCCTCCTACGAGCAGTACTTC. Translating it yields CASSQSLAPSYEQYF.

V gene TRBV9 combines with J gene TRBJ1-3; D may be TRBD1 (5 bases). CDR1 SGDLS and CDR2 YYNGEE come from the germline V gene. CDR3 size: 15 residues. Trimming took 3 bases from V and 1 from J, leaving 11 bases between them. The CDR3 here is CASSDRGGSGNTIYF. The CDR3 DNA reads TGTGCCAGCAGCGATCGGGGGGGTTCTGGAAACACCATATATTTT.

The chain employs TRBV6-5 and TRBJ1-1; 7 nucleotides line up with TRBD1. Germline CDR1 reads MNHEY; CDR2 reads SVGAGI. CDR3 size: 14 residues. Trimming took 6 bases from V and 6 from J; bases not matched to a gene: 10. The CDR3 loop reads CASSTPGQLAEAFF. The CDR3 DNA follows: TGTGCCAGCAGCACCCCGGGACAGCTGGCTGAAGCTTTCTTT.

The chain links TRBV19 to TRBJ1-2; no firm D call. The CDR3 sequence is 13 residues long. CDR1 LNHDA and CDR2 SQIVND come from the germline V gene (reference sequence). The ends were cut back, 7 bases at V and 0 bases at J, with 9 bases in the middle. The CDR3 nucleotides are TGTGCCAGTATCGGTCAGGCTAACTATGGCTACACCTTC. Its translation is CASIGQANYGYTF.

This rearrangement joins TRBV5-4 to TRBJ2-1, with 8 bases fitting TRBD1. Trimming cost V 2 bases and J 8 bases; bases outside gene matches: 9. CDR1 is SGHNT and CDR2 is YYREEE in the germline V gene (reference sequence). The CDR3 spans 15 residues. The CDR3 nucleotides are TGTGCCAGCAGCTTAGCGGAGACAGGGGAACATGAGCAGTTCTTC. Its translation: CASSLAETGEHEQFF.

This clone was detected a few times. The J gene is TRBJ1-5, the V gene TRBV10-2; a possible D gene is TRBD1 (6 bases). CDR1 is WSHSY, CDR2 SAAADI, per germline. The V gene lost 7 bases and the J gene lost 0 bases, with 13 bases spanning the gap. This CDR3 is built from 15 residues. The CDR3 reads CASTQGQISNQPQHF. The CDR3 DNA sequence: TGCGCCAGCACCCAGGGGCAGATTAGCAATCAGCCCCAGCATTTT.

The gene calls are TRBV29-1 and TRBJ2-2; no reliable D call. This CDR3 is 14 amino acids long. The V and J ends lost 8 bases and 2 bases respectively, with 15 bases between them. Germline CDR1 and CDR2: SQVTM and ANQGSEA. The CDR3 protein is CSSSGPSNTGELFF. The CDR3 DNA sequence: TGCAGCTCCAGTGGGCCGAGTAACACCGGGGAGCTGTTTTTT.

V and J are TRBV29-1 and TRBJ1-1; possibly TRBD1 for D (6 bases). This CDR3 is built from 13 residues. Germline values: CDR1 SQVTM, CDR2 ANQGSEA. V lost 0 bases and J 1 base, leaving 6 bases between the germline ends. The CDR3 reads CSVEEQGNTEAFF. DNA for the CDR3: TGCAGCGTTGAAGAACAGGGGAACACTGAAGCTTTCTTT.

This chain links TRBV18 with TRBJ2-3, with 9 bases identical to TRBD2. Looked up from germline, CDR1 is KGHSH and CDR2 is LQKENI. The CDR3 is made up of 14 amino acids. The trim removed 8 bases at V and 3 bases at J, leaving 6 bases unmatched. This chain's CDR3 is CASRVAGVTDTQYF. For the CDR3, the DNA is TGTGCCAGCAGGGTAGCGGGAGTGACAGATACGCAGTATTTT.

CDR3 sequence (DNA): TGTGCCACCAGCAGGGATCGACAGGGGGCCACTGAAGCTTTCTTT. It yields the protein CATSRDRQGATEAFF. V is TRBV15 and J is TRBJ1-1; 10 bases fit TRBD1. V was pared by 3 bases and J by 4 bases, with 5 bases of the junction left unmatched. Germline CDR1 is LNHNV and CDR2 is YYDKDF (reference sequence). The length of the CDR3 is 15 residues.

V is TRBV9 and J is TRBJ1-5; D gene unclear. Trimming took off 4 bases at V and 9 bases at J, with 11 bases between the two ends. Germline V gene sequence: CDR1 SGDLS, CDR2 YYNGEE. This CDR3 contains 12 residues. Here the CDR3 reads CASSLGGGPQHF. DNA of the CDR3: TGTGCCAGCAGCTTAGGAGGAGGGCCCCAGCATTTT. Combining the CDR3 with reference TRBV9 and TRBJ1-5 gives the whole variable domain DSGVTQTPKHLITATGQRVTLRCSPRSGDLSVYWYQQSLDQGLQFLIQYYNGEERAKGNILERFSAQQFPDLHSELNLSSLELGDSALYFCASSLGGGPQHFGDGTRLSIL.